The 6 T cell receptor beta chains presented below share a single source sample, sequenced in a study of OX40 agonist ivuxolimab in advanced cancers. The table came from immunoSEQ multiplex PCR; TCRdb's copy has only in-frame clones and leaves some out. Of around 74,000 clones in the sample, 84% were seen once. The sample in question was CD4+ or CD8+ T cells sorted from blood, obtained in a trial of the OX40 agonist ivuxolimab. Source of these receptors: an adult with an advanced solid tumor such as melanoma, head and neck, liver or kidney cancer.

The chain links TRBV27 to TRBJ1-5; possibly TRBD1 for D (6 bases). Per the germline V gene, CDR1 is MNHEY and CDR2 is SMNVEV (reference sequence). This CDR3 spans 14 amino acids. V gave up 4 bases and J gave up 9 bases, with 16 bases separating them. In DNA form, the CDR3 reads TGTGCCAGCAGTTCCCCACCGACAGGACGGCCCCAGCATTTT. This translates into CASSSPPTGRPQHF.

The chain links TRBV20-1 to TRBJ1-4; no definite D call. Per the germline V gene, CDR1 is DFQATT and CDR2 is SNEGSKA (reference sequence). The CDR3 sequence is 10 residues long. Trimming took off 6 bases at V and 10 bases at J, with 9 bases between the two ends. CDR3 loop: CSAWEGKLFF. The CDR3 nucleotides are TGCAGTGCATGGGAGGGAAAACTGTTTTTT.

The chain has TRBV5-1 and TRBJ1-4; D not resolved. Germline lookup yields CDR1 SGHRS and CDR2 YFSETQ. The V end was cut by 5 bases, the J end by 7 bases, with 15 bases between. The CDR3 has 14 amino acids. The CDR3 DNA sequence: TGCGCCAGCAGTCTACGGGGAGACGGTGAAAAACTGTTTTTT. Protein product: CASSLRGDGEKLFF.

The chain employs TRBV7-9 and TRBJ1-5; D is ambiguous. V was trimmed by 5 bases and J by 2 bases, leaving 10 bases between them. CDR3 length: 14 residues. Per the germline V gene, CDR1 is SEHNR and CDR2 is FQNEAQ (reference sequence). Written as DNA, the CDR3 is TGTGCCAGCAGCCCTTGGTCGGGCAATCAGCCCCAGCATTTT. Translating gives CASSPWSGNQPQHF.

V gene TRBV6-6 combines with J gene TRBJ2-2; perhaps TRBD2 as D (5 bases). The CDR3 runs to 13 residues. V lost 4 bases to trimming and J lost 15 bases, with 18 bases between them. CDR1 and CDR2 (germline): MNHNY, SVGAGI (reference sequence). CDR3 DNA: TGTGCCAGCAGTTTAACATTCAGATCGAGGGTGTTTTTT. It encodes CASSLTFRSRVFF.

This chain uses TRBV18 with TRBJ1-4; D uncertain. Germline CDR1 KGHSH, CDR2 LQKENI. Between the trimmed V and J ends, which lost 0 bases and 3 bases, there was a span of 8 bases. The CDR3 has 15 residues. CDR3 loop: CASSPPEASNEKLFF. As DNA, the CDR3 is TGTGCCAGCTCACCACCGGAGGCATCTAATGAAAAACTGTTTTTT.